This section outlines one T cell receptor (beta chain) sequence together with its context. Its antigen is undetermined. Within the sample, other DNA sequences also encode this same CDR3. The PCR was carried out with 60 Vbeta primers and 13 Jbeta primers. Sequencing was performed with immunoSEQ multiplex PCR; in TCRdb, only in-frame clones are kept and a portion is missing. This table holds some 76,000 clones, less than 85% found once. Trimming removed 0 bases from V and 0 bases from J, with 11 bases in between. The CDR3 has 16 amino acids. Germline-derived CDR1 and CDR2 are GTSNPN and SVGIG (reference sequence). This record comes from a study of cytomegalovirus exposure and HLA in healthy donors. Study-level findings and limits: With later analysis, a missense DCLRE1C variant became linked to TCR beta V- and J-gene trimming.

The sample taken for sequencing was PBMCs. This sequence originates from a woman in her forties or fifties in good health and CMV-seronegative. The genes are TRBV30 and TRBJ1-4, with D tentatively TRBD1 (5 bases). CDR3 nucleotide sequence: TGTGCCTGGAGTGTACTGGGGACTGCAACTAATGAAAAACTGTTTTTT. This gives the protein CAWSVLGTATNEKLFF.